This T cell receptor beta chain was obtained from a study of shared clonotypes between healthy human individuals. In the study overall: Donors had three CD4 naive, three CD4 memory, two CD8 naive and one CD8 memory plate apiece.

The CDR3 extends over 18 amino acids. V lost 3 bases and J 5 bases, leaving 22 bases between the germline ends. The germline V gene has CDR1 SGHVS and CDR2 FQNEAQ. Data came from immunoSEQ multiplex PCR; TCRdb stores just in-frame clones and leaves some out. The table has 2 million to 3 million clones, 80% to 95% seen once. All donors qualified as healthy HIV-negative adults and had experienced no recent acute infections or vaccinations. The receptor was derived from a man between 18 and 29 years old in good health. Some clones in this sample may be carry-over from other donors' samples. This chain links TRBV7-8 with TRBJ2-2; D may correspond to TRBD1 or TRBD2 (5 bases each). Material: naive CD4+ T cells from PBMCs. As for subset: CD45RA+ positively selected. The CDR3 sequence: CASSFTSRDGLGTGELFF. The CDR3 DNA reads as TGTGCCAGCAGCTTTACGTCTAGGGACGGCCTTGGGACCGGGGAGCTGTTTTTT.